This TCR beta chain was recorded in a study of OX40 agonist ivuxolimab in advanced cancers. About the study as a whole: Ivuxolimab, which targeted the costimulatory receptor OX40 (CD134), was an agonistic, fully human IgG2 monoclonal antibody. In the dose-escalation cohort, 75% to 90% of patients were male, and the mean age was around 65 years with a range of roughly 20 to 79. The paper describes the monotherapy dose-escalation part (N of about 55 patients) of the phase I trial of ivuxolimab. Partial responses were achieved by three dose-escalation patients, of whom one had hepatocellular carcinoma and two had cutaneous melanoma. Among the roughly 50 dose-escalation patients, about 19 had hepatocellular carcinoma, around 15 melanoma, 9 renal cell carcinoma and 9 head and neck cancer. Patients were allowed to have had prior anti-PD-1, anti-PD-L1 or anti-CTLA-4 therapy, and 40% to 45% of the dose-escalation patients had been treated with checkpoint inhibitors. Intravenous ivuxolimab was administered to patients every 2 weeks at six dose levels: 0.01, 0.1, 0.3, 1.5, 3 and 10 mg/kg. Peripheral TCRbeta sequencing aimed to test whether ivuxolimab altered TCR sequence diversity and caused clonal T-cell expansion.

The trial excluded patients who had a history of autoimmune disease or were on systemic immunosuppression. In every dose cohort, peripheral blood was drawn for TCR sequencing at baseline, cycle 4 day 1, and cycle 7 day 1. Samples came from an open-label, multicenter, first-in-human phase I dose-escalation trial of ivuxolimab. The trial enrolled adults with locally advanced or metastatic head and neck squamous cell, hepatocellular, melanoma or renal cell carcinoma. Before TCR sequencing, CD4+ and CD8+ T cells were separately sorted from peripheral blood. Genomic DNA was extracted from sorted cells for sequencing of the TCRbeta CDR3 region. The immunoSEQ Assay was used for sequencing of TCRbeta CDR3 regions. Drawn from immuneACCESS, this table holds only the in-frame rearrangements with V and J called that TCRdb kept. Clones are partly lost; checked studies trace under half to an unresolved V gene and leave the rest unexplained. Across this sample there are about 7,300 clones, with over 80% seen only once. The top ten clones comprise roughly 70% of the sample.

The full study reports these points: Partial responders in the 0.1-3.0 mg/kg groups had among the lowest normalized peripheral clonal expansion, especially among CD8+ T cells. At doses from 0.1 to 3.0 mg/kg, clonal expansion was seen in both CD4+ and CD8+ blood T cells between baseline and week 6. On average, CD8+ T cells showed more expanded clones than CD4+ T cells after ivuxolimab. Low levels of normalized T-cell clonal expansion were also shown by some nonresponding patients. Antigen specificity was not determined for the clonally expanded peripheral T cells.

The CDR3 starts with the cysteine, ends with the phenylalanine, and has 13 residues. The kept DNA is CDR3 alone, 39 bases in frame from the first base. CDR1 and CDR2, looked up from the germline V gene, are MGHRA and YSYEKL. V is pared back by 1 base and J by 5 bases, with 9 bases lying between the germline termini. For this clone: What antigen it recognizes has not been identified. No base-level quality is on record; no much larger clone is a single base apart.

Sequences were derived from CD4+ or CD8+ T cells sorted from blood, sampled in a trial of the OX40 agonist ivuxolimab. The origin of this receptor is an adult with an advanced solid tumor such as melanoma, head and neck, liver or kidney cancer. In this chain, TRBV4-1 is recombined with TRBJ2-7; the D gene is possibly TRBD2, with 6 bases matching. The CDR3 protein is CASSQAPGDEQYF. The base sequence is TGCGCCAGCAGCCAAGCCCCGGGGGACGAGCAGTACTTC.